Described below is a single T cell receptor (beta chain) sequence and its context. The sample belongs to a study of T cells in localized non-small cell lung cancer. Germline CDR1 reads KGHSH; CDR2 reads LQKENI. There are 15 residues in the CDR3. The V end lost 3 bases, the J end lost 0 bases, and 11 bases lay between the germline ends. The protocol was immunoSEQ multiplex PCR, while the TCRdb copy is restricted to in-frame clones and leaves out a portion. This table holds 11,000 to 15,000 clones, approximately 84% found once. The sequenced sample was peripheral blood, obtained before any cancer treatment. This TCR was recovered from a female donor at least 60 years old with stage I squamous cell lung carcinoma. This sequence joins TRBV18 and TRBJ1-2; weak D call: TRBD1 (5 bases). The CDR3 nucleotides read TGTGCCAGCTCACCCATGGGGGAAGCTAACTATGGCTACACCTTC. It encodes CASSPMGEANYGYTF. The full variable domain, with the rest looked up from reference TRBV18 and TRBJ1-2, is NAGVMQNPRHLVRRRGQEARLRCSPMKGHSHVYWYRQLPEEGLKFMVYLQKENIIDESGMPKERFSAEFPKEGPSILRIQQVVRGDSAAYFCASSPMGEANYGYTFGSGTRLTVV.